Listed below are T cell receptor beta chains from one sample, sequenced in a study of early T cells in non-severe SARS-CoV-2 infection. TCRdb reprocessed the 5' RACE reads with MiXCR, giving one entry per CDR3 protein. The sample shows 75,000 to 100,000 distinct CDR3 sequences, 14% to 15% of them seen only once. Specimen: whole blood. All receptors derive from an adult who was a healthcare worker with PCR-confirmed SARS-CoV-2 infection or an uninfected control (not recorded which). Both conserved end residues are part of each CDR3. A D gene is named only where the DNA matches it firmly. Only some rows state a clone size, as once, few, many or a class for expanded clones.

NA	15	NA	TRBV4-3	TRBJ2-2	TGCGCCAGCAGCCAAGCGCTTCTAGGTCACGGGGAGCTGTTTTTT	CASSQALLGHGELFF
TRBD1	17	few	TRBV12-3/TRBV12-4	TRBJ2-5	TGTGCCAGCAGTTTAGGGAAACAGGGGATAAACCAAGAGACCCAGTACTTC	CASSLGKQGINQETQYF
TRBD2	17	few	TRBV20-1	TRBJ2-3	TGCAGTGCTAGGTCGAGCGGGAGGATATGGAGCACAGATACGCAGTATTTT	CSARSSGRIWSTDTQYF
NA	16	few	TRBV12-3/TRBV12-4	TRBJ2-7	TGTGCCAGCAGTCTCCCCTCCCGCAGGGGCTCCTACGAGCAGTACTTC	CASSLPSRRGSYEQYF
NA	13	NA	TRBV24-1	TRBJ1-6	TGTGCCACCCAAGGACAGACCAATTCACCCCTCCACTTT	CATQGQTNSPLHF
NA	15	many	TRBV14	TRBJ2-7	TGTGCCAGCAGCCCCATGCAAGCGGGTGCCAACGAGCAGTACTTC	CASSPMQAGANEQYF
TRBD1	14	many	TRBV15	TRBJ1-1	TGTGCCACCAGCAAAGGACAGGCGGACACTGAAGCTTTCTTT	CATSKGQADTEAFF
NA	12	NA	TRBV30	TRBJ1-1	TGTGCCTGGAGTGGACCCTGGGCAGAAGCTTTCTTT	CAWSGPWAEAFF
TRBD2	15	NA	TRBV4-2	TRBJ2-3	TGTGCCAGCAGCCGAGATGGTGGACTAGATGATACGCAGTATTTT	CASSRDGGLDDTQYF
NA	11	few	TRBV2	TRBJ2-7	TGTGCCAGCAGTGGTTACAGCGAGCAGTACTTC	CASSGYSEQYF
NA	15	few	TRBV3-1	TRBJ1-4	TGTGCCAGCAGCCAAGATACATCAACTAATGAAAAACTGTTTTTT	CASSQDTSTNEKLFF
TRBD2	15	few	TRBV28	TRBJ2-7	TGTGCCAGCAGTTTATTCTCTAGCGGGACCTACGAGCAGTACTTC	CASSLFSSGTYEQYF
TRBD1	13	many	TRBV6-2/TRBV6-3	TRBJ2-3	TGTGCCAGCAGAGAAGGGGGCGCAGATACGCAGTATTTT	CASREGGADTQYF
NA	17	NA	TRBV28	TRBJ2-2	TGTGCCAGCAGTTTAGTCGCTGGGCGGTCGAACACCGGGGAGCTGTTTTTT	CASSLVAGRSNTGELFF
NA	12	few	TRBV5-5	TRBJ1-4	TGTGCCAGCAGCTTGGGTAATGAAAAACTGTTTTTT	CASSLGNEKLFF
TRBD1	16	once	TRBV28	TRBJ1-1	TGTGCCAGCAGTCCAACAGGGGGACGGAGGTACACTGAAGCTTTCTTT	CASSPTGGRRYTEAFF
TRBD2	16	many	TRBV7-2	TRBJ2-5	TGTGCCAGCAGCTCGTACCGGGGGGGAGTGGGCGAGACCCAGTACTTC	CASSSYRGGVGETQYF
NA	12	few	TRBV5-6	TRBJ2-1	TGTGCCAGCAGCTTGGCTTTCAATGAGCAGTTCTTC	CASSLAFNEQFF
NA	12	few	TRBV28	TRBJ2-7	TGTGCCAGCTGGGGCAGGTCGCACGAGCAGTACTTC	CASWGRSHEQYF
TRBD2	20	few	TRBV5-6	TRBJ2-1	TGTGCCAGCAGCTTTACCGGGACTAGCGGGAAATCATGGGGGTACAATGAGCAGTTCTTC	CASSFTGTSGKSWGYNEQFF
NA	13	few	TRBV5-1	TRBJ1-1	TGCGCCAGCAGAACGGCGGTGAACACTGAAGCTTTCTTT	CASRTAVNTEAFF
NA	16	many	TRBV6-1	TRBJ2-3	TGTGCCAGCAGTGCCCGGGGAGCGCGAAGCACAGATACGCAGTATTTT	CASSARGARSTDTQYF
TRBD2	17	NA	TRBV3-1	TRBJ2-3	TGTGCCAGCAGCCCATCCCATACTAGCGGGGGGGCAGATACGCAGTATTTT	CASSPSHTSGGADTQYF
NA	15	NA	TRBV7-2	TRBJ1-4	TGTGCCAGCAGCTTAACGACGGGGTTGAATGGAAAACTGTTTTTT	CASSLTTGLNGKLFF
TRBD2	15	NA	TRBV20-1	TRBJ2-1	TGCAGTGCCCCCTGGGGACTAGCGGGAGGTAAAGAGCAGTTCTTC	CSAPWGLAGGKEQFF
NA	15	few	TRBV9	TRBJ1-1	TGTGCCAGCAGCCAAGCGGGGGCGATGAACACTGAAGCTTTCTTT	CASSQAGAMNTEAFF
NA	13	few	TRBV30	TRBJ2-1	TGTGCCTGGAGTGTAACCTCCTACAATGAGCAGTTCTTC	CAWSVTSYNEQFF
NA	18	few	TRBV11-2	TRBJ2-6	TGTGCCAGCAGTCGTCAGGATAGTGGGAGGCTCGGGGCCAACGTCCTGACTTTC	CASSRQDSGRLGANVLTF
TRBD1	17	NA	TRBV10-3	TRBJ2-6	TGTGCCATCAGTGGACAGGGGGCGCCCTCTGGGGCCAACGTCCTGACTTTC	CAISGQGAPSGANVLTF
NA	12	NA	TRBV18	TRBJ2-2	TGTGCCAGCTCACCGAGGGTCGGGGAGCTGTTTTTT	CASSPRVGELFF
TRBD2	16	NA	TRBV28	TRBJ2-7	TGTGCCAGCAGCAGCAGACTAGCGGGACCAATCTACGAGCAGTACTTC	CASSSRLAGPIYEQYF
NA	13	few	TRBV7-2	TRBJ1-1	TGTGCCAGCAGCTTAGCCCGGGACATAGAAGCTTTCTTT	CASSLARDIEAFF
TRBD1	18	NA	TRBV20-1	TRBJ1-1	TGCAGTGGTAGAGACGCTGACAGGGGAAAGGGACTGAACACTGAAGCTTTCTTT	CSGRDADRGKGLNTEAFF
NA	12	NA	TRBV28	TRBJ2-1	TGTGCCAGCTCAGGCATCTACAATGAGCAGTTCTTC	CASSGIYNEQFF
NA	13	few	TRBV24-1	TRBJ1-5	TGTGCCACCAGTGGGGATGGACATCAGCCCCAGCATTTT	CATSGDGHQPQHF
NA	12	NA	TRBV20-1	TRBJ2-5	TGCAGTGCGAGCCACAGGGAAGAGACCCAGTACTTC	CSASHREETQYF
NA	14	few	TRBV3-1	TRBJ2-7	TGTGCCAGCAGACCAGACGGGAGTTCCTACGAGCAGTACTTC	CASRPDGSSYEQYF
TRBD2	16	few	TRBV7-6	TRBJ2-1	TGTGCCAGCAGCTGGGGGGGAGACCCTTCCTACAATGAGCAGTTCTTC	CASSWGGDPSYNEQFF
NA	16	few	TRBV7-2	TRBJ2-4	TGTGCCAGCAGCTTAAGGGGGGGAACAGCCAAAAACATTCAGTACTTC	CASSLRGGTAKNIQYF
NA	14	NA	TRBV7-8	TRBJ2-7	TGTGCCAGCAGCCTCAGGACGACCAGTGGCGAGCAGTACTTC	CASSLRTTSGEQYF
NA	15	NA	TRBV6-2/TRBV6-3	TRBJ2-1	TGTGCCAGCAGTTCTACCGGGACTTCGTACAATGAGCAGTTCTTC	CASSSTGTSYNEQFF
TRBD1	17	few	TRBV28	TRBJ1-5	TGTGCCAGCAGTGCTGCAGGGACAGAACTTAGCAATCAGCCCCAGCATTTT	CASSAAGTELSNQPQHF
TRBD2	13	many	TRBV20-1	TRBJ2-7	TGCAGTGCTTGGCTAGCGGGAGAAAGCGAGCAGTACTTC	CSAWLAGESEQYF
NA	14	NA	TRBV5-5	TRBJ2-3	TGTGCCAGCAGCTTGATGGGTCCCACAGATACGCAGTATTTT	CASSLMGPTDTQYF
NA	13	many	TRBV7-3	TRBJ1-1	TGTGCCAGCAGCACGATCACGAACACTGAAGCTTTCTTT	CASSTITNTEAFF
NA	11	NA	TRBV28	TRBJ1-6	TGTGCCAGCTCCTATAATTCACCCCTCCACTTT	CASSYNSPLHF
NA	14	NA	TRBV7-9	TRBJ2-7	TGTGCCAGCACAGACTGGGGGAATACCTACGAGCAGTACTTC	CASTDWGNTYEQYF
NA	11	few	TRBV20-1	TRBJ2-7	TGCAGTGCCCCTTATGGGTACGAGCAGTACTTC	CSAPYGYEQYF
NA	13	many	TRBV7-9	TRBJ2-5	TGTGCCAGCAACCGGGGTTTCCAAGAGACCCAGTACTTC	CASNRGFQETQYF
TRBD1	14	many	TRBV6-5	TRBJ2-7	TGTGCCAGCAGCCCCGGACAGGCGAAATACGAGCAGTACTTC	CASSPGQAKYEQYF
NA	14	few	TRBV10-3	TRBJ2-3	TGTGCCATCAGGGACCCTAGTGGCGCAGATACGCAGTATTTT	CAIRDPSGADTQYF
NA	15	few	TRBV7-2	TRBJ2-1	TGTGCCAGCAGCTTAATGGGGCTAGCGACCAATGAGCAGTTCTTC	CASSLMGLATNEQFF
NA	14	once	TRBV28	TRBJ2-2	TGTGCCAGCAGACAGGGCTCAAACACCGGGGAGCTGTTTTTT	CASRQGSNTGELFF
TRBD2	14	few	TRBV20-1	TRBJ2-1	TGCAGTGCTAGAGATGACCGGGACTACAAGAGGCAGTTCTTC	CSARDDRDYKRQFF
TRBD2	14	NA	TRBV3-1	TRBJ2-5	TGTGCCAGCAGCCAAGTAGCGGGAGCGCGGACCCAGTACTTC	CASSQVAGARTQYF
TRBD2	14	NA	TRBV20-1	TRBJ2-3	TGCAGTGCCACCACTAGCGGGGGAACAGATACGCAGTATTTT	CSATTSGGTDTQYF
NA	15	few	TRBV6-6	TRBJ2-7	TGTGCCAGCAGTGAAACCGGGACCACGTCCTACGAGCAGTACTTC	CASSETGTTSYEQYF
TRBD2	15	few	TRBV20-1	TRBJ2-1	TGCAGTGCTTCCTCTAGCGGGAGGGCCGAATATGAGCAGTTCTTC	CSASSSGRAEYEQFF
NA	13	few	TRBV5-1	TRBJ2-3	TGCGCCAGCAACGAGCAGGGGTCAGATACGCAGTATTTT	CASNEQGSDTQYF
NA	15	many	TRBV6-6	TRBJ2-5	TGTGCCAGCAGTTACTCGAGGCCAACCCAAGAGACCCAGTACTTC	CASSYSRPTQETQYF